This entry is about one T cell receptor (beta chain). No antigen is known for it. The data were produced by immunoSEQ multiplex PCR, yet TCRdb's version contains in-frame clones alone and is incomplete. The table has 170,000 or so clones, approximately 90% seen once. In germline, CDR1 is SNHLY, CDR2 FYNNEI. This CDR3 contains 15 residues. The V and J ends lost 6 bases and 4 bases respectively, with 16 bases between them. These data are taken from a study of T cell responses to AZD1222 COVID-19 vaccine. Turning to the study itself: Investigators merged groups given second doses at roughly 4 or roughly 12 weeks. Whole-study findings and limits: Spike-specific TCR breadth and depth rose after two AZD1222 doses. Close to half of spike-specific TCRs reportedly recognize unmutated variant regions.

This clonotype originated in an adult in good health. The sequencing here drew on peripheral blood, taken on day 0 of AZD1222 vaccination. V usage is TRBV2 and J usage is TRBJ1-3, with a possible D match to TRBD1 (6 bases). CDR3 region: CASSRQDPLGNTIYF. The CDR3 DNA sequence: TGTGCCAGCAGCCGACAGGATCCACTCGGAAACACCATATATTTT.